This entry lists 14 T cell receptor beta chains sequenced from one sample in a study of shared clonotypes between healthy human individuals. Assay: immunoSEQ multiplex PCR; the TCRdb copy retains only in-frame clones and omits some. The data show some 2,000,000 clones, with around 96% seen just once and about 1.1% held by the top ten. Selected positively for CCR7 and CD45RO-negative, naive CD8 cells excluded terminally differentiated effector memory CD45RA+ cells. Sequencing was carried out using naive CD8+ T cells sorted from blood. The source is a man in his late teens or twenties in good health.

The CDR3: CASSGQGSEKLFF. The CDR3, as DNA: TGTGCCAGCAGCGGCCAGGGGAGTGAAAAACTGTTTTTT. The rearrangement uses TRBV9 and TRBJ1-4; a weak D match, TRBD1 (6 bases). CDR1 is SGDLS, CDR2 YYNGEE, per germline. The CDR3 contains 13 residues. The germline V and J ends were trimmed by 3 bases and 7 bases, with 10 bases remaining between them.

The chain links TRBV9 to TRBJ1-1; D not certain. The CDR3 runs to 14 residues. Germline CDR1 is SGDLS and CDR2 is YYNGEE. Trimming left V 2 bases short and J 1 base short, with 9 bases between. CDR3 nucleotides: TGTGCCAGCAGCGTGACGGAATCGAACACTGAAGCTTTCTTT. It translates to CASSVTESNTEAFF.

The chain combines TRBV5-1 with TRBJ1-1; 9 bases agree with TRBD1. The CDR3 sequence is 15 residues long. The V segment lost 6 bases and the J segment 4 bases; nucleotides outside the gene matches: 10. CDR1 and CDR2 from the germline V gene are SGHRS and YFSETQ. CDR3 sequence: CASNYRQGVGTEAFF. The CDR3 nucleotides read TGCGCCAGCAACTACAGACAGGGGGTAGGCACTGAAGCTTTCTTT.

As regards this clone: Other DNA sequences within the sample encode an identical CDR3. This chain joins TRBV13 and TRBJ2-6; the D gene is possibly TRBD1 (6 bases). The length of the CDR3 is 15 residues. Germline CDR1 PRHDT, CDR2 FYEKMQ (reference sequence). Trimming removed 5 bases from V and 4 bases from J, with 12 bases in between. CDR3 in DNA: TGTGCCAGCAGCGAACAGGGCTCCGGGGCCAACGTCCTGACTTTC. It codes for CASSEQGSGANVLTF.

About this clone: The same CDR3 can be traced to other DNA sequences in this sample. CDR3 residues: CASSIVQGADTQYF. The CDR3 nucleotides read TGTGCCAGTAGTATAGTACAGGGGGCAGATACGCAGTATTTT. The chain combines TRBV19 with TRBJ2-3; 8 bases fit TRBD1. The CDR3 loop spans 14 amino acids. V trimming: 1 base; J trimming: 4 bases; junction bases outside the gene matches: 1. Germline V CDR1 and CDR2: LNHDA, SQIVND (reference sequence).

V is TRBV4-2 and J is TRBJ2-2; no clear D. The CDR3 loop spans 14 amino acids. Germline V lookup: CDR1 LGHNA, CDR2 YNFKEQ. Trimming removed 2 bases at V and 5 bases at J, with 9 bases between. DNA of the CDR3: TGTGCCAGCAGCCAAATCCCCGAGACCGGGGAGCTGTTTTTT. As protein: CASSQIPETGELFF.

This chain links TRBV14 with TRBJ1-2; 7 bases align to TRBD1. This CDR3 region has 15 residues. With 3 bases clipped from V and 4 bases from J, the junction kept 8 bases outside the gene matches. Germline loops: CDR1 SGHDN, CDR2 FVKESK. In DNA, the CDR3 is TGTGCCAGCAGCCAGGTAGACAGGGAGGTCTATGGCTACACCTTC. Residues: CASSQVDREVYGYTF.

The CDR3 is CASSQDRGTGGWEQFF. Written as DNA, the CDR3 is TGCGCCAGCAGCCAAGATAGGGGGACAGGGGGCTGGGAGCAGTTCTTC. This chain joins TRBV4-1 and TRBJ2-1; 12 bases align to TRBD1. With V trimmed by 0 bases and J by 10 bases, 7 bases remained unmatched. CDR3 length equals 16 residues. Looked up from germline, CDR1 is MGHRA and CDR2 is YSYEKL.

The chain joins TRBV5-1 to TRBJ2-7; D tentatively fits TRBD1 or TRBD2 (5 bases each). The CDR3 is 14 residues long. Germline values: CDR1 SGHRS, CDR2 YFSETQ. Trimming took off 2 bases at V and 4 bases at J, with 13 bases between the two ends. This chain's CDR3 is CASSLFEGNYEQYF. For the CDR3, the DNA is TGCGCCAGCAGCTTATTCGAGGGGAATTACGAGCAGTACTTC. The full variable domain, its missing parts supplied by reference TRBV5-1 and TRBJ2-7, is KAGVTQTPRYLIKTRGQQVTLSCSPISGHRSVSWYQQTPGQGLQFLFEYFSETQRNKGNFPGRFSGRQFSNSRSEMNVSTLELGDSALYLCASSLFEGNYEQYFGPGTRLTVT.

J is TRBJ2-7 and V is TRBV5-6; D possibly corresponds to TRBD1 (6 bases). Trimming removed 3 bases from V and 2 bases from J, with 9 bases in between. The CDR3 runs to 13 residues. Germline V CDR1 and CDR2: SGHDT, YYEEEE. This chain's CDR3 is CASSYGTTYEQYF. The CDR3 bases are TGTGCCAGCAGCTATGGGACAACCTACGAGCAGTACTTC.

The V call is TRBV29-1, the J call TRBJ2-1, with 11 bases fitting TRBD2. Germline V CDR1 and CDR2: SQVTM, ANQGSEA. The trim removed 0 bases at V and 9 bases at J, leaving 10 bases unmatched. CDR3 size: 16 residues. As DNA, the CDR3 is TGCAGCGTTGAAGATTTCGGCACTAGCGGGGGAAGTGAGCAGTTCTTC. Its translation is CSVEDFGTSGGSEQFF.

This chain connects TRBV27 to TRBJ1-2, with 7 positions matching TRBD1. Germline V gives CDR1 MNHEY, CDR2 SMNVEV (reference sequence). With 5 bases clipped from V and 8 bases from J, the junction kept 14 bases outside the gene matches. The CDR3 consists of 15 residues. The CDR3 protein is CASSVLTGRLEGYTF. In DNA, the CDR3 is TGTGCCAGCAGTGTCTTGACAGGGCGTCTGGAAGGCTACACCTTC.

This chain joins TRBV7-9 and TRBJ2-1; D perhaps matches TRBD2 (6 bases). V lost 7 bases, J lost 8 bases, and 21 bases lay in between. Germline V gene sequence: CDR1 SEHNR, CDR2 FQNEAQ (reference sequence). The CDR3 extends over 15 amino acids. CDR3 region: CASTSFGSPSDEQFF. DNA for the CDR3: TGTGCCAGCACCTCTTTCGGGAGCCCCTCGGATGAGCAGTTCTTC. The variable domain in full, completed from reference TRBV7-9 and TRBJ2-1, reads DTGVSQNPRHKITKRGQNVTFRCDPISEHNRLYWYRQTLGQGPEFLTYFQNEAQLEKSRLLSDRFSAERPKGSFSTLEIQRTEQGDSAMYLCASTSFGSPSDEQFFGPGTRLTVL.

This clone came up a few times. The chain carries TRBV4-1 and TRBJ1-5; no definite D call. With 1 base removed from V and 5 bases from J, the gap between germline ends came to 6 bases. The germline CDR1 and CDR2 sequences are MGHRA and YSYEKL. CDR3 length: 13 residues. In DNA form, the CDR3 reads TGCGCCAGCAGCCAAGCCCCCGATCAGCCCCAGCATTTT. Its translation is CASSQAPDQPQHF.